This TCR beta chain originates from a study of blood T cell repertoires in COVID-19. Study-level background: Some COVID-19 samples were acute and others convalescent; all came from the United States, Italy and Spain.

Germline values: CDR1 LNHDA, CDR2 SQIVND (reference sequence). The CDR3 has 14 residues. The germline V and J ends were trimmed by 7 bases and 7 bases, with 17 bases remaining between them. Sequencing was performed with immunoSEQ multiplex PCR; in TCRdb, only in-frame clones are kept and a portion is missing. The data contain under 45,000 clones, about nine tenths of them singletons. The chain has TRBV19 and TRBJ2-1, with D maybe TRBD1 (5 bases). This receptor was obtained from a man aged 55 to 70 with active COVID-19. Sequenced: peripheral blood. DNA for the CDR3: TGTGCCAGTAACGTGTGGGGCAGGACGAATGAGCAGTTCTTC. It is translated as CASNVWGRTNEQFF. Looking up the rest from reference TRBV19 and TRBJ2-1 gives the full variable domain: DGGITQSPKYLFRKEGQNVTLSCEQNLNHDAMYWYRQDPGQGLRLIYYSQIVNDFQKGDIAEGYSVSREKKESFPLTVTSAQKNPTAFYLCASNVWGRTNEQFFGPGTRLTVL.